By share of the sample, the clone carrying this TCR beta chain is medium-sized (0.01 to 0.1%). The ends lost 5 bases at V and 4 bases at J; junction bases unmatched: 0. This CDR3 has 13 amino acids. Germline assignment: CDR1 SGHNT and CDR2 YENEEA. These data belong to a study of metastatic and nonmetastatic thyroid tumors. TCRdb re-called clones via MiXCR from the PCR reads. The sample yields approximately 17,000 clones, under 30% seen once. Patients were all untreated before their thyroid surgery. Sequencing input: adjacent normal tissue. The receptor's source is a female donor with papillary thyroid cancer or a benign thyroid nodule (not recorded which). Some clones in this sample may be carry-over from other donors' samples. The chain couples TRBV11-3 to TRBJ2-5; 11 nucleotides align to TRBD2. The CDR3 DNA is TGTGCCAGCAGCGGACTAGCGGGAGAGACCCAGTACTTC. It is translated as CASSGLAGETQYF. The whole variable domain, remainder taken from reference TRBV11-3 and TRBJ2-5, is EAGVVQSPRYKIIEKKQPVAFWCNPISGHNTLYWYLQNLGQGPELLIRYENEEAVDDSQLPKDRFSAERLKGVDSTLKIQPAELGDSAVYLCASSGLAGETQYFGPGTRLLVL.